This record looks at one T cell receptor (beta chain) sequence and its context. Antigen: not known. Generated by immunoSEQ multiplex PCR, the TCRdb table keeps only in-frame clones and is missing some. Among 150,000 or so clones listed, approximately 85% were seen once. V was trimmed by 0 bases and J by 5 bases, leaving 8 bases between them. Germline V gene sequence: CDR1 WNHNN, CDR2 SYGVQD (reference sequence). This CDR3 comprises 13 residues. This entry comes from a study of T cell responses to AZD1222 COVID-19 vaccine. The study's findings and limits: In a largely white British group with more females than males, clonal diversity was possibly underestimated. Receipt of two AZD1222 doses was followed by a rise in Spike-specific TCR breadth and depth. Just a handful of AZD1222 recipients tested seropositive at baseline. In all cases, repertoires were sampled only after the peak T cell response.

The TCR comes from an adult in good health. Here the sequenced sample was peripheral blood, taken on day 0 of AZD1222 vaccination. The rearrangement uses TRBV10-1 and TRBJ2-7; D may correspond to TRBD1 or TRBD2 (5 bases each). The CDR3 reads CASSESPGHEQYF. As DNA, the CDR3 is TGCGCCAGCAGTGAGTCCCCGGGGCACGAGCAGTACTTC.